This T cell receptor (beta chain) was found in a study of blood T cell repertoires in COVID-19. Sequenced by immunoSEQ multiplex PCR; TCRdb stores in-frame clones only, minus some. The sample includes about 110,000 clones, roughly 85% of them seen just once. Germline CDR1 and CDR2: LNHDA and SQIVND (reference sequence). The CDR3 extends over 16 amino acids. V gave up 11 bases and J gave up 0 bases, with 22 bases separating them. The J gene is TRBJ1-2, the V gene TRBV19; D is ambiguous. The sample was peripheral blood. The clonotype comes from a human donor in a cohort sampled during active COVID-19. The CDR3 region has the DNA TGTGCCTCAAGAAGCACTAACAAACCCTCTAACTATGGCTACACCTTC. Its protein is CASRSTNKPSNYGYTF.